This T cell receptor (beta chain) was retrieved from a study of blood T cell repertoires in COVID-19 (dated by TCRdb to 2020 to 2022). About the full investigation: The collaborator samples originated in the United States, Italy and Spain and spanned the acute and convalescent phases of COVID-19. The repertoires were made available in a free public database intended to serve as a resource for research on the immune response to SARS-CoV-2. The prospective study material was composed of cDNA or gDNA derived from T cells, B-cell-depleted T cells, or PBMCs. Nearly every sample came with metadata listing a de-identified subject ID, COVID-19 status, age in years and sex. The samples were drawn from the first 160 participants of the ongoing ImmuneRACE study and from 950 to 1,500 subjects provided by 6 global collaborators. Subjects who had been exposed to COVID-19, were actively infected with it, or had recovered from it provided the deeply sampled blood TCRbeta repertoires that made up the dataset. HLA class I and class II types, where available, came from metadata supplied by the sample provider rather than from assay-based typing. Summary of the overall study and its limitations: The amount of clinical and demographic metadata varied by source and participant and was provided uncurated.

TCRbeta CDR3 regions were amplified from genomic DNA by means of the immunoSEQ Assay, a bias-controlled multiplex PCR. Turning to the authors' computational methods: Within the assay, amplification of reference gene primers was used to estimate how many nucleated cells each sample contained. To quantify the absolute abundance of each unique TCRbeta CDR3 rearrangement, sequence reads were collapsed and filtered. Productive Simpson clonality was computed per sample as the square root of Simpson's diversity index over productive rearrangements. TCRdb limited this immuneACCESS table to in-frame rearrangements with V and J called. A share of clones is missing; checked studies link under half to unresolved V genes, and the rest is unexplained. That table is the source of V, J and clone size, and D and trimming were worked out from the DNA. The sample table contains about 74,000 clones; only one count was recorded for more than 75% of them. The ten most abundant clones make up 15% to 18% of the sample.

In its sample, this clone was seen once. What antigen it recognizes has not been identified. No base-level quality is on record; no much larger clone is a single base apart. Per the germline V gene, SGHRS is the CDR1 and YFSETQ is the CDR2. The CDR3 goes from the cysteine to the phenylalanine over 15 residues. Only CDR3 DNA is held: 45 bases, read in frame from base 1. V loses 0 bases, J loses 3 bases, and the germline ends lie 7 bases apart. Whole blood was collected in K2EDTA tubes by collaborating institutions according to the institutions' own protocols. For TCRbeta analysis, collaborators shipped samples in one of three forms: frozen whole blood, isolated PBMCs, or DNA extracted from either of those sample types.

The sample consisted of peripheral blood. The V gene is TRBV5-1 and the J gene is TRBJ1-6, with the identity of the D gene unclear. The clonotype comes from a human donor in a cohort sampled during active COVID-19. The nucleotide sequence reads TGCGCCAGCAGCTTGGAGAACAGCTATAATTCACCCCTCCACTTT. Its product reads: CASSLENSYNSPLHF.